This TCR beta chain comes out of a study of blood T cell repertoires in COVID-19. Looking at the study overall: T cells, B-cell-depleted T cells, or PBMCs supplied cDNA or gDNA.

Per germline, CDR1 SGHAT and CDR2 FQNNGV. The length of the CDR3 is 13 residues. V dropped 4 bases and J dropped 13 bases, with 20 bases sitting between them. Sequencing used immunoSEQ multiplex PCR; TCRdb keeps in-frame clones, though not all of them. Of approximately 230,000 clones listed, 70% to 90% are singletons. The clonotype was recovered from a woman aged 40 to 55 who had recovered from COVID-19. The chain joins TRBV11-2 to TRBJ2-7, with D perhaps TRBD1 (5 bases). Specimen: peripheral blood. In DNA form, the CDR3 reads TGTGCCAGCAGCTCCAACCCAAGGGGATACCCTTACTTC. It specifies CASSSNPRGYPYF.